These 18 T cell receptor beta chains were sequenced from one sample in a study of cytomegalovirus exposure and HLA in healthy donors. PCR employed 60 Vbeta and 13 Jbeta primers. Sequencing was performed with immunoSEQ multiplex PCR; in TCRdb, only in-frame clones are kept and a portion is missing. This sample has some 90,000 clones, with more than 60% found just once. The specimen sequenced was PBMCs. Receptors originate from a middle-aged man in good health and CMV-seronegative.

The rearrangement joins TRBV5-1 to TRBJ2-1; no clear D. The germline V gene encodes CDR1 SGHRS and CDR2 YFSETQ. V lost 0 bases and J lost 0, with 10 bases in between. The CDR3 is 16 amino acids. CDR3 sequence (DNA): TGCGCCAGCAGCTTGGAGGTAGCTAGCTCCTACAATGAGCAGTTCTTC. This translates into CASSLEVASSYNEQFF.

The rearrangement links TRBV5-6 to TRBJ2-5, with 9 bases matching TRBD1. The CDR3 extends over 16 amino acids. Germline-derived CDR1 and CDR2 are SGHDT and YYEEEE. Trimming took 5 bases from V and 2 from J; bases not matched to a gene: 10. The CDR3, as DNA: TGTGCCAGCAGGAGGAAGGACAGGGGAATACAAGAGACCCAGTACTTC. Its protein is CASRRKDRGIQETQYF.

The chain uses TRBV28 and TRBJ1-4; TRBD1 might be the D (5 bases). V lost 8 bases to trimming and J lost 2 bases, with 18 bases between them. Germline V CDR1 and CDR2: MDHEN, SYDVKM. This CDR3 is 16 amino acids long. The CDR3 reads CASGELRGSTNEKLFF. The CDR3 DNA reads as TGTGCCAGCGGCGAGTTAAGGGGAAGCACTAATGAAAAACTGTTTTTT.

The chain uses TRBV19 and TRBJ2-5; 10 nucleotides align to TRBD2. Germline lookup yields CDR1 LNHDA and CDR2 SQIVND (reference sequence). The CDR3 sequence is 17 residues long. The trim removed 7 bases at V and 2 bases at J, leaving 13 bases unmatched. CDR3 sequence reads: CASTVAGGLGAQETQYF. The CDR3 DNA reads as TGTGCCAGTACCGTAGCGGGAGGTCTGGGGGCACAAGAGACCCAGTACTTC.

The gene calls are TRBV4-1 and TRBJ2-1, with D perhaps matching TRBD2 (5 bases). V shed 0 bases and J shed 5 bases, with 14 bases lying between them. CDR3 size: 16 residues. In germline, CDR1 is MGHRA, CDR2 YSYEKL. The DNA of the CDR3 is TGCGCCAGCAGCCAAGATTACAAGGGAGAAGACAATGAGCAGTTCTTC. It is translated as CASSQDYKGEDNEQFF.

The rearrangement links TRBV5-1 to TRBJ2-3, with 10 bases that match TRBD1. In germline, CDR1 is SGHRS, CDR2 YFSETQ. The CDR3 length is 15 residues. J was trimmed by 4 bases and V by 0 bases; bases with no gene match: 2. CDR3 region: CASSLAGTGADTQYF. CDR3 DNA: TGCGCCAGCAGCTTGGCCGGGACAGGGGCAGATACGCAGTATTTT.

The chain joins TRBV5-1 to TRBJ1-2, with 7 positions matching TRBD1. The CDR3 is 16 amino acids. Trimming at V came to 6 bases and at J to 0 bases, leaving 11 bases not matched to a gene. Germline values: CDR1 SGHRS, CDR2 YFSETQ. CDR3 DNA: TGCGCCAGCACCTTCCGGGACAGAGGTTCTAACTATGGCTACACCTTC. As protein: CASTFRDRGSNYGYTF.

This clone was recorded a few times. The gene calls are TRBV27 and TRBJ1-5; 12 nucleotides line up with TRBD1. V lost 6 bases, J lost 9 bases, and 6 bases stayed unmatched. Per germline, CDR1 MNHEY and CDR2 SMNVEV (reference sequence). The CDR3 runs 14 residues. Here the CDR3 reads CASSPGQGARPQHF. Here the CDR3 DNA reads TGTGCCAGCAGCCCGGGACAGGGGGCGCGGCCCCAGCATTTT.

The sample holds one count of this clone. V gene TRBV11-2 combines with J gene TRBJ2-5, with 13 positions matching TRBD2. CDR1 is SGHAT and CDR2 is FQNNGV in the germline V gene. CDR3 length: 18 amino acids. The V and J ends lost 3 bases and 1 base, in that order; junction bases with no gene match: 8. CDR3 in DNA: TGTGCCAGCAGCTTCGGACTAGCGGGAGTTTTAGGCCAAGAGACCCAGTACTTC. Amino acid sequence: CASSFGLAGVLGQETQYF.

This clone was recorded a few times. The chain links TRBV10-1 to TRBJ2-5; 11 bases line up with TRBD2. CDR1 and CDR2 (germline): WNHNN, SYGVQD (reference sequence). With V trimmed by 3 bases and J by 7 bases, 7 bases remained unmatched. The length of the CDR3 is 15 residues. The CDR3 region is CASSDGTSGHWTQYF. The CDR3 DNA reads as TGCGCCAGCAGTGATGGGACTAGCGGCCATTGGACCCAGTACTTC.

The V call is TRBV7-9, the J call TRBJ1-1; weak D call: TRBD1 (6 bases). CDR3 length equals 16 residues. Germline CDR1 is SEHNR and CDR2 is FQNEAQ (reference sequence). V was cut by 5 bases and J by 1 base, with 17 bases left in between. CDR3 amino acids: CASSGGGGVTNTEAFF. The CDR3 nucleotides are TGTGCCAGCAGCGGGGGCGGGGGGGTGACGAACACTGAAGCTTTCTTT. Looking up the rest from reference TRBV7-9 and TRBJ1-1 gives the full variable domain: DTGVSQNPRHKITKRGQNVTFRCDPISEHNRLYWYRQTLGQGPEFLTYFQNEAQLEKSRLLSDRFSAERPKGSFSTLEIQRTEQGDSAMYLCASSGGGGVTNTEAFFGQGTRLTVV.

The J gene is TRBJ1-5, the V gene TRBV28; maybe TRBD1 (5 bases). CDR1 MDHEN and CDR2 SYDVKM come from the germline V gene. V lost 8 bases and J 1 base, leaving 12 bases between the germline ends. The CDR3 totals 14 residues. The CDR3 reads CASQDSVSNQPQHF. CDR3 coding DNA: TGTGCCAGCCAAGACAGCGTGAGCAATCAGCCCCAGCATTTT.

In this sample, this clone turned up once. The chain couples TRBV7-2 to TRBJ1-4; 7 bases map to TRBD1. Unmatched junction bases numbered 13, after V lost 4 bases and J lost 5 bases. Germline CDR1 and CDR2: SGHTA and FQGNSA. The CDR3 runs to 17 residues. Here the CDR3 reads CASSSFRGAGGNEKLFF. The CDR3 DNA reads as TGTGCCAGCAGCTCCTTCAGGGGGGCTGGTGGGAATGAAAAACTGTTTTTT.

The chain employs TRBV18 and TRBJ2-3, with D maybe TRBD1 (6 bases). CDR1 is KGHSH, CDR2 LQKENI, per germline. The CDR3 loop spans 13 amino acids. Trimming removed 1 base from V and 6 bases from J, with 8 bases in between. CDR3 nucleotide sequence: TGTGCCAGCTCACCACGGGGGCTGGATACGCAGTATTTT. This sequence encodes CASSPRGLDTQYF.

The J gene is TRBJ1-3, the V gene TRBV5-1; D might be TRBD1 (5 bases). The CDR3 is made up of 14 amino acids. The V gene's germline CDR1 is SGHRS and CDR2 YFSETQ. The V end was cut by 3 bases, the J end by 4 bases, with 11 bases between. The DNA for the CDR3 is TGCGCCAGCAGCTCCCAAGCAGGGGGAAACACCATATATTTT. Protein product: CASSSQAGGNTIYF.

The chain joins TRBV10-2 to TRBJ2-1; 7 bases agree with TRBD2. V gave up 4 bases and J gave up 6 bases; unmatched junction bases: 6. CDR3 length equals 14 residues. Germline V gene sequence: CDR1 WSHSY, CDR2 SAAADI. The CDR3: CASSVWREGNEQFF. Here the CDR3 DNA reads TGCGCCAGCAGTGTTTGGAGGGAGGGCAATGAGCAGTTCTTC.

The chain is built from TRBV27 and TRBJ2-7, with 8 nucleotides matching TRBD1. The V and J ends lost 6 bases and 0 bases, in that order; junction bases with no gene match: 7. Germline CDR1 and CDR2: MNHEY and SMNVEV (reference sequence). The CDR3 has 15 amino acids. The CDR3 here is CASRPRDRPSYEQYF. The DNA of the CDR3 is TGTGCCAGCAGACCCCGGGACAGGCCCTCCTACGAGCAGTACTTC.

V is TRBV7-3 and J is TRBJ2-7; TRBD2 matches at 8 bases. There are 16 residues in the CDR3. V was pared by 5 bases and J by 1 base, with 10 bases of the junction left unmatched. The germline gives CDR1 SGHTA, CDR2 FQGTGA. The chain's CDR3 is CASSPGGAGGSYEQYF. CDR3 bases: TGTGCCAGCAGCCCGGGGGGGGCGGGAGGATCCTACGAGCAGTACTTC.